This T cell receptor beta chain derives from a study of blood T cell repertoires in COVID-19. Across the study: COVID-19 samples from acute and convalescent phases originated in the United States, Italy and Spain.

In the source study's methods: The assay estimated nucleated cells by amplifying reference gene primers. TCRdb's copy holds only in-frame clones and misses some; the assay was immunoSEQ multiplex PCR. That table is the source of V, J and clone size, and D and trimming were worked out from the DNA. The sample consists of about 96,000 clones, approximately 84% of them appearing once. The V gene end was trimmed by 4 bases and the J gene end by 4 bases; junction bases not matched to a gene: 6. The CDR3 consists of 13 residues. Per the germline V gene, CDR1 is SQVTM and CDR2 is ANQGSEA. The source material was peripheral blood. This chain connects TRBV29-1 to TRBJ1-2; 7 bases match TRBD1. This receptor was taken from a woman aged 60-75 years with acute or convalescent COVID-19. CDR3 nucleotide sequence: TGCAGCGTTGCACAGGGGACGGGCTATGGCTACACCTTC. Translated: CSVAQGTGYGYTF.